This record looks at one T cell receptor beta chain sequence and its context. This CDR3 spans 15 amino acids. Trimming at V came to 4 bases and at J to 0 bases, leaving 2 bases not matched to a gene. Germline V gives CDR1 SGHRS, CDR2 YFSETQ. How the authors handled the data: Using reference gene primer amplification, nucleated cell counts were estimated. Profiling relied on immunoSEQ multiplex PCR, and the TCRdb table lists in-frame clones only, not all of them. D and trimming come from the DNA, and the V and J calls and clone size come from that table. Among about 190,000 clones listed, roughly 80% were seen once. The source of the sample is a study of blood T cell repertoires in COVID-19. Study-level information: Acute-phase and convalescent COVID-19 samples originated in the United States, Italy and Spain.

This receptor was identified in a woman in her forties or fifties with acute or convalescent COVID-19. The rearrangement uses TRBV5-1 and TRBJ2-2; 8 bases align to TRBD2. The specimen was peripheral blood. The CDR3 nucleotides are TGCGCCAGCAGCCAGACTAGCGCGAACACCGGGGAGCTGTTTTTT. This codes for CASSQTSANTGELFF.